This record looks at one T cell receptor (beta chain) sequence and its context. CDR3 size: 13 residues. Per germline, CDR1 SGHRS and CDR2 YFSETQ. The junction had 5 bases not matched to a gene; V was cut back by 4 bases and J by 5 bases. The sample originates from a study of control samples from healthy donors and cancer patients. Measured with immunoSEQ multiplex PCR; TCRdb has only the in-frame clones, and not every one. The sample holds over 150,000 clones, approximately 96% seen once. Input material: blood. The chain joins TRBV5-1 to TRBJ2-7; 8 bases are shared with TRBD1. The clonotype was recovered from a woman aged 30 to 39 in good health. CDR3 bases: TGCGCCAGCAGCCGACAGGGGTTCCACGAGCAGTACTTC. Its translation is CASSRQGFHEQYF. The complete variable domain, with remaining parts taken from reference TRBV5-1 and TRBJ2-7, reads KAGVTQTPRYLIKTRGQQVTLSCSPISGHRSVSWYQQTPGQGLQFLFEYFSETQRNKGNFPGRFSGRQFSNSRSEMNVSTLELGDSALYLCASSRQGFHEQYFGPGTRLTVT.